The 11 T cell receptor beta chains reported below all come from one sample, sequenced in a study of blood T cell repertoires in COVID-19. Data came from immunoSEQ multiplex PCR; TCRdb stores just in-frame clones and leaves some out. The table lists about 260,000 clones, over 75% of them singletons. Sequences were obtained from peripheral blood. Every receptor here comes from a woman aged 70-85 years with COVID-19, enrolled during active disease.

This chain connects TRBV7-2 to TRBJ2-3, with 11 bases fitting TRBD2. The V gene end was trimmed by 10 bases and the J gene end by 0 bases; junction bases not matched to a gene: 3. CDR1 and CDR2 from the germline V gene are SGHTA and FQGNSA. CDR3 size: 14 residues. In DNA, the CDR3 is TGTGCCACAACTAGCGGGGGTAGCACAGATACGCAGTATTTT. Encoded protein: CATTSGGSTDTQYF. Looking up the rest from reference TRBV7-2 and TRBJ2-3 gives the full variable domain: GAGVSQSPSNKVTEKGKDVELRCDPISGHTALYWYRQSLGQGLEFLIYFQGNSAPDKSGLPSDRFSAERTGGSVSTLTIQRTQQEDSAVYLCATTSGGSTDTQYFGPGTRLTVL.

The rearrangement links TRBV20-1 to TRBJ2-3; D remains ambiguous. V lost 6 bases and J lost 5, with 9 bases in between. Germline CDR1 reads DFQATT; CDR2 reads SNEGSKA (reference sequence). This CDR3 region has 11 residues. Written as DNA, the CDR3 is TGCAGTGCCGTTCCAGGAGATACGCAGTATTTT. Protein product: CSAVPGDTQYF.

The rearrangement joins TRBV4-1 to TRBJ2-7; no clear D gene. Trimming left V 4 bases short and J 7 bases short, with 14 bases between. Germline CDR1 and CDR2: MGHRA and YSYEKL. CDR3 length equals 13 residues. CDR3 sequence (DNA): TGCGCCAGCAGCCTTTCTCTATTGAGGGAGCAGTACTTC. Translating gives CASSLSLLREQYF.

A few counts support this clone. This sequence joins TRBV11-3 and TRBJ1-4, with a tentative D call TRBD1 (5 bases). CDR3 size: 13 residues. Germline CDR1 is SGHNT and CDR2 is YENEEA. V was cut by 3 bases and J by 8 bases, with 10 bases left in between. CDR3 coding DNA: TGTGCCAGCAGCTTGTACAGGAAGGAAAAACTGTTTTTT. Protein product: CASSLYRKEKLFF.

The chain links TRBV2 to TRBJ2-3, with D maybe TRBD1 (5 bases). V was trimmed by 4 bases and J by 2 bases, leaving 10 bases between them. Germline V gives CDR1 SNHLY, CDR2 FYNNEI. CDR3 length equals 14 residues. CDR3 DNA sequence: TGTGCCAGCAGTGCTGGGGCCGACACAGATACGCAGTATTTT. Amino acid sequence: CASSAGADTDTQYF. Complete variable domain (other parts from reference TRBV2 and TRBJ2-3): EPEVTQTPSHQVTQMGQEVILRCVPISNHLYFYWYRQILGQKVEFLVSFYNNEISEKSEIFDDQFSVERPDGSNFTLKIRSTKLEDSAMYFCASSAGADTDTQYFGPGTRLTVL.

V gene TRBV28 combines with J gene TRBJ1-5; 10 bases align to TRBD1. CDR1 MDHEN and CDR2 SYDVKM come from the germline V gene. The junction had 9 bases not matched to a gene; V was cut back by 4 bases and J by 6 bases. The CDR3 extends over 16 amino acids. CDR3 nucleotide sequence: TGTGCCAGCAGTTCCCAGGGAGGGACAGGGGCTCAGCCCCAGCATTTT. It specifies CASSSQGGTGAQPQHF.

This clone was counted between two and nine times. In DNA form, the CDR3 reads TGCGCCAGCAGCTTTGGCTTGTACCAAGAGACCCAGTACTTC. It codes for CASSFGLYQETQYF. This chain connects TRBV5-1 to TRBJ2-5; D is undetermined. The CDR3 has 14 amino acids. The V gene's germline CDR1 is SGHRS and CDR2 YFSETQ. Trimming took 2 bases from V and 0 from J, leaving 8 bases between them.

The chain links TRBV12-3 or TRBV12-4 to TRBJ2-3, with D unclear. The ends were cut back, 7 bases at V and 4 bases at J, with 9 bases in the middle. The CDR3 spans 12 residues. This CDR3 is CASTRLSDTQYF. The CDR3 nucleotides are TGTGCCAGCACCCGACTGTCAGATACGCAGTATTTT.

V and J are TRBV20-1 and TRBJ1-5, with D unresolved. Germline assignment: CDR1 DFQATT and CDR2 SNEGSKA (reference sequence). The CDR3 contains 11 residues. Deletions cut 0 bases from V and 6 bases from J, with 3 bases between. CDR3 bases: TGCAGTGCTAGAGATAGTCAGCCCCAGCATTTT. Protein product: CSARDSQPQHF.

The chain uses TRBV5-3 and TRBJ1-5; D may be TRBD1 (6 bases). TRBV5-3 is an ORF for which the function is uncertain. The CDR3 sequence is 15 residues long. Trimming took 0 bases from V and 5 from J, leaving 12 bases between them. Here the CDR3 DNA reads TGTGCCAGAAGCTTGGGCAGGGGAAGAGATCAGCCCCAGCATTTT. This sequence encodes CARSLGRGRDQPQHF.

The V call is TRBV6-1, the J call TRBJ1-2, with 7 bases that match TRBD1. CDR1 and CDR2 from the germline V gene are MNHNS and SASEGT. The CDR3 contains 13 residues. With 10 bases clipped from V and 6 bases from J, the junction kept 11 bases outside the gene matches. CDR3 sequence (DNA): TGTGCCAACTCCGACAGGGTAGAGGATGGCTACACCTTC. As protein: CANSDRVEDGYTF.